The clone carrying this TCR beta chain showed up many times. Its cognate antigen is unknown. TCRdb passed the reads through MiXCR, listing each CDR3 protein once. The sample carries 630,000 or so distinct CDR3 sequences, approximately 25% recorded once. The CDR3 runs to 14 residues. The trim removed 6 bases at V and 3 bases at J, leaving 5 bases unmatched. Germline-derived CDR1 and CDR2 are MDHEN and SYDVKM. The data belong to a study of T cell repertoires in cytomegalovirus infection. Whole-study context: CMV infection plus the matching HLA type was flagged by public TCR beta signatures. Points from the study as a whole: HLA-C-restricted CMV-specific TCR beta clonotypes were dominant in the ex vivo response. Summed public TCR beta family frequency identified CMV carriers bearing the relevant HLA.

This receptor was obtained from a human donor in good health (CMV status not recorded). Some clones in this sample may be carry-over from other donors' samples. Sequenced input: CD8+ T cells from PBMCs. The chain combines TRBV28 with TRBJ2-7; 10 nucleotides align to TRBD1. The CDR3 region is CASSPTGGLYEQYF. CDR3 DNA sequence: TGTGCCAGCAGCCCGACAGGGGGCCTCTACGAGCAGTACTTC.